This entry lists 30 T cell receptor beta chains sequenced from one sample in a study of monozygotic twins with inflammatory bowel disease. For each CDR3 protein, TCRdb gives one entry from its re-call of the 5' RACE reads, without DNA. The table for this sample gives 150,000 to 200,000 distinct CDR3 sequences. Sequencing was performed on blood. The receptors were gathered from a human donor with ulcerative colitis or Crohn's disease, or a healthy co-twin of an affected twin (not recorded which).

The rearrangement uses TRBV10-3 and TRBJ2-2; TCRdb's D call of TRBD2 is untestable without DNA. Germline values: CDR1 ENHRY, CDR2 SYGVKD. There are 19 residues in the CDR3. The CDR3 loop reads CAIRMGLAGFTRNTGELFF.

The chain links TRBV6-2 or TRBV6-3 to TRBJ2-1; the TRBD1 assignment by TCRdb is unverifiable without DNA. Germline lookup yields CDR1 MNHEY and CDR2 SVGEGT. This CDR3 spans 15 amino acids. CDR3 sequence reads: CASSEQGLVASEQFF.

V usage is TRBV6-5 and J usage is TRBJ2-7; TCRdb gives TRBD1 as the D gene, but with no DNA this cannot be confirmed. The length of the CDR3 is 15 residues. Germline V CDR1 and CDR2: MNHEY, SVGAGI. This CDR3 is CASSSLRQGPYEQYF.

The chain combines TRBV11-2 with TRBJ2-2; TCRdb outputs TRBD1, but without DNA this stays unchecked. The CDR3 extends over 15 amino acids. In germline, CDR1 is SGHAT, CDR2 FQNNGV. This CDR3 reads CASSLDREGTGELFF.

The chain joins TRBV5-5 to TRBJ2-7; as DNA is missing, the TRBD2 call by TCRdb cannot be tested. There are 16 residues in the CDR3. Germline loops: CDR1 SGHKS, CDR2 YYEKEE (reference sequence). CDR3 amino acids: CASSPWSSGRSYEQYF.

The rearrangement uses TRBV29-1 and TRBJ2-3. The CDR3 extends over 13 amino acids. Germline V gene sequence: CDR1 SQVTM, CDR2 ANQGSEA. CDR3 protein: CSVDGISTDTQYF.

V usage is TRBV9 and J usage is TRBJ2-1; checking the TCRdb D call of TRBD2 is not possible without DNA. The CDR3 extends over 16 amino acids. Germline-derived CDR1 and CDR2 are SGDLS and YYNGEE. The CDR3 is CANRVDEREGVNEQFF.

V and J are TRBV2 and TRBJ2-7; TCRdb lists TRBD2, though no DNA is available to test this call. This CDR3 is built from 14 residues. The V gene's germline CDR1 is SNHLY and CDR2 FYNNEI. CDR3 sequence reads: CASSASRISYEQYF.

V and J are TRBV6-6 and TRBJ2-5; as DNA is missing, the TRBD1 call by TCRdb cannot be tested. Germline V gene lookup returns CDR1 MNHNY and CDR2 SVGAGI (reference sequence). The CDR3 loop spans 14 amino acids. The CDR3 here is CASGLPGAGETQYF.

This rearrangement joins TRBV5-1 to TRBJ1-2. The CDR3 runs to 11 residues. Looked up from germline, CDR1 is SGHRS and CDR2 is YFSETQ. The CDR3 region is CASSLGGGYTF.

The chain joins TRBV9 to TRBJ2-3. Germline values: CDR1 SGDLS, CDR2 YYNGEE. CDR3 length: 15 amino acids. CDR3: CASSVAPSSTDTQYF.

The chain's CDR3 is CASSLANRVRANEKLFF. The chain recombines TRBV5-6 with TRBJ1-4; the D call from TCRdb, TRBD1, cannot be confirmed without DNA. The CDR3 length is 17 residues. Germline-derived CDR1 and CDR2 are SGHDT and YYEEEE. The whole variable domain, filled in from reference TRBV5-6 and TRBJ1-4, reads DAGVTQSPTHLIKTRGQQVTLRCSPKSGHDTVSWYQQALGQGPQFIFQYYEEEERQRGNFPDRFSGHQFPNYSSELNVNALLLGDSALYLCASSLANRVRANEKLFFGSGTQLSVL.

The CDR3 loop is CASSILQGAGEAFF. V and J are TRBV19 and TRBJ1-1; TCRdb names TRBD1, which stays unverified in the absence of DNA. CDR1 LNHDA and CDR2 SQIVND come from the germline V gene (reference sequence). The CDR3 sequence is 14 residues long.

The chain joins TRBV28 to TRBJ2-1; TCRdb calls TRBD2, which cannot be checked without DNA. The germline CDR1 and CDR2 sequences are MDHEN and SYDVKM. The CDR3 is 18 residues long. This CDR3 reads CASSFFPTSGPSRDEQFF.

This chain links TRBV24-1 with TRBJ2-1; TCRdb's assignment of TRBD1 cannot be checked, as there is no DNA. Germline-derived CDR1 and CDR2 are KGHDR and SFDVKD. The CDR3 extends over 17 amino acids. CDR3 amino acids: CATSDLGREGSNNEQFF.

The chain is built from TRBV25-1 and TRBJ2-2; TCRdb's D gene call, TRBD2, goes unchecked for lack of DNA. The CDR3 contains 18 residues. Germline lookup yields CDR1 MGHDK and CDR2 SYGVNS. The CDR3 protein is CASSGPGLAGMNTGELFF.

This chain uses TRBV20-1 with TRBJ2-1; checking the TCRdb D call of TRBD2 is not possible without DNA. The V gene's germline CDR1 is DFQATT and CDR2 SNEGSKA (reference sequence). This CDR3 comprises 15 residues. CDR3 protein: CSAGTSGRVFNEQFF.

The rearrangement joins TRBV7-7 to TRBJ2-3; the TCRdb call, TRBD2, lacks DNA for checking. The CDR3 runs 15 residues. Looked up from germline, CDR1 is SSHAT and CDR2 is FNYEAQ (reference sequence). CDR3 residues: CASSVGERLTDTQYF. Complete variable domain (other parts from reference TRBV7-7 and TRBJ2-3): GAGVSQSPRYKVTKRGQDVTLRCDPISSHATLYWYQQALGQGPEFLTYFNYEAQPDKSGLPSDRFSAERPEGSISTLTIQRTEQRDSAMYRCASSVGERLTDTQYFGPGTRLTVL.

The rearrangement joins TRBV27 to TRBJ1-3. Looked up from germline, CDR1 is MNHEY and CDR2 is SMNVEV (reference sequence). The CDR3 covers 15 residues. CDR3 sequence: CASSLTGHPGNTIYF.

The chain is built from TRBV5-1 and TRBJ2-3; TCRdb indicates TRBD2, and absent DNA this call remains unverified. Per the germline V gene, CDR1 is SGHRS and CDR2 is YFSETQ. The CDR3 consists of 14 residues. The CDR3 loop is CASATSGTADTQYF.

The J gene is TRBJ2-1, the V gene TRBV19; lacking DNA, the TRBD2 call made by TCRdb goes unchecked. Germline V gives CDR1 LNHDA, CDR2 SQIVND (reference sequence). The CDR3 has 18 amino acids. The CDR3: CASSIDNPGLAFYNEQFF.

This CDR3 reads CATSDLMPSGTYNEQFF. The gene calls are TRBV24-1 and TRBJ2-1; the D call of TRBD2 rests on TCRdb alone, since no DNA is present to check it. The CDR3 is made up of 17 amino acids. Germline CDR1 KGHDR, CDR2 SFDVKD.

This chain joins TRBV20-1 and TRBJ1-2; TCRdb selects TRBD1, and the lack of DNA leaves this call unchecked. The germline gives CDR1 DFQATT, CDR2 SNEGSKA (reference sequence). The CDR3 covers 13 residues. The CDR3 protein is CSAPLDSSYGYTF.

CDR3 sequence: CASSRTSGREMDTQYF. This rearrangement joins TRBV18 to TRBJ2-3; the TCRdb call, TRBD2, lacks DNA for checking. Germline CDR1 and CDR2: KGHSH and LQKENI. The CDR3 loop spans 16 amino acids.

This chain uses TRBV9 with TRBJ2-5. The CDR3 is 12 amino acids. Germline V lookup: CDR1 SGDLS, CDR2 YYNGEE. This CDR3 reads CASSVYGETQYF.

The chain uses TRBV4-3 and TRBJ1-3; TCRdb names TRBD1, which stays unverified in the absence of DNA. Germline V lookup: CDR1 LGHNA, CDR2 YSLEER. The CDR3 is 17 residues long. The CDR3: CASSQDAGREAGNTIYF.

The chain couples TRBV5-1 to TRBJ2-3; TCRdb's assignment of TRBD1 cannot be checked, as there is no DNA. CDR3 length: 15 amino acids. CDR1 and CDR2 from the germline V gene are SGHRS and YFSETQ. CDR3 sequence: CASSQGQGAADTQYF. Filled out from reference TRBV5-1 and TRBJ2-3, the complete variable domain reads KAGVTQTPRYLIKTRGQQVTLSCSPISGHRSVSWYQQTPGQGLQFLFEYFSETQRNKGNFPGRFSGRQFSNSRSEMNVSTLELGDSALYLCASSQGQGAADTQYFGPGTRLTVL.

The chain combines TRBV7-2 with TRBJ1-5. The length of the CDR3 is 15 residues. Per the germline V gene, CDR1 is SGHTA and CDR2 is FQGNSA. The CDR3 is CASSPTWNSNQPQHF.

CDR3: CASSLDSVNSPLHF. The V gene is TRBV12-3 or TRBV12-4, the J gene TRBJ1-6; TCRdb returns TRBD1, unconfirmable since there is no DNA. This CDR3 is built from 14 residues.

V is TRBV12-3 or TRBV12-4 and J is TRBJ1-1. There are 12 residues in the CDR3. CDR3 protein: CASSLTVVEAFF.